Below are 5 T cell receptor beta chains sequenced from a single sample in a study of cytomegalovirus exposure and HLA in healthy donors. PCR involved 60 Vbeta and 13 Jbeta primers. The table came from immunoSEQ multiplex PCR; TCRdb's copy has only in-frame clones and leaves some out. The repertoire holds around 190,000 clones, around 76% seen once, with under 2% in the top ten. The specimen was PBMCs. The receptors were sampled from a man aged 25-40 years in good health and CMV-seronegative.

CDR3 amino acids: CRLGTGASYEQYF. CDR3 coding DNA: TGCAGGCTTGGGACAGGAGCTTCCTACGAGCAGTACTTC. The chain joins TRBV29-1 to TRBJ2-7; TRBD1 agrees at 8 bases. Germline V lookup: CDR1 SQVTM, CDR2 ANQGSEA. This CDR3 has 13 amino acids.

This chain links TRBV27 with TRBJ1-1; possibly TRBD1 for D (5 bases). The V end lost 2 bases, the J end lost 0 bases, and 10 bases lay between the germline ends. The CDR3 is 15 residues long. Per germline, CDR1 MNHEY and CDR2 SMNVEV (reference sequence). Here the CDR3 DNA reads TGTGCCAGCAGTTTAGGGCAGGGATTGAACACTGAAGCTTTCTTT. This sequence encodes CASSLGQGLNTEAFF.

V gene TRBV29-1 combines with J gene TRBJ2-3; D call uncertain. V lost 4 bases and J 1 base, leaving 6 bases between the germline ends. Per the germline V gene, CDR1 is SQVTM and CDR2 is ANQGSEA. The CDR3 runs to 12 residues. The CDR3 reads CSVVSGTDTQYF. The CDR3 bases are TGCAGCGTTGTGTCGGGCACAGATACGCAGTATTTT.

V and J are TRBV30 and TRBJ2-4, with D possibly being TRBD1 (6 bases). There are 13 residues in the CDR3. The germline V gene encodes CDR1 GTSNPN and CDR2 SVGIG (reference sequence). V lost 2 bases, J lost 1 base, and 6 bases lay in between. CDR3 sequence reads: CAWSQGAKNIQYF. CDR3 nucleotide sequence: TGTGCCTGGAGTCAGGGGGCCAAAAACATTCAGTACTTC.

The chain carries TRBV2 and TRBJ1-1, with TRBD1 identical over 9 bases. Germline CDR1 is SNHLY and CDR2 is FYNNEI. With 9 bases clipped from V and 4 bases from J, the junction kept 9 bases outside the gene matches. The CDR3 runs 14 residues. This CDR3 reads CASIQGAYGTEAFF. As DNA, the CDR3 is TGTGCCAGTATACAGGGGGCGTACGGCACTGAAGCTTTCTTT.